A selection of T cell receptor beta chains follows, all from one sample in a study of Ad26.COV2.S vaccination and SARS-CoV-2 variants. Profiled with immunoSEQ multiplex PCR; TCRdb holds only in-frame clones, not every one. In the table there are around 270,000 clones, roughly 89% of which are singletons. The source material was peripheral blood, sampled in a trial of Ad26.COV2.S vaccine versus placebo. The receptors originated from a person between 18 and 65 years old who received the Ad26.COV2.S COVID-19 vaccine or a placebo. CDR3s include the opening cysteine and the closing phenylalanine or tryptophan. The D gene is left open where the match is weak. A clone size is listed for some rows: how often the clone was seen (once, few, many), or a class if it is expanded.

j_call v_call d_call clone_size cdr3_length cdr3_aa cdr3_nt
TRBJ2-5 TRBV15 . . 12 CATSRAWETQYF TGTGCCACCAGCAGGGCTTGGGAGACCCAGTACTTC
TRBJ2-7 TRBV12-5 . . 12 CASGLEHIEQYF TGTGCTAGTGGTTTGGAACACATCGAGCAGTACTTC
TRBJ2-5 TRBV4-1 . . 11 CASSLGGTQYF TGCGCCAGCAGCCTGGGGGGAACCCAGTACTTC
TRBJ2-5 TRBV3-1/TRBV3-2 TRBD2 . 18 CASSQGRSTSGNQETQYF TGTGCCAGCAGCCAAGGCCGTTCAACTAGCGGAAATCAAGAGACCCAGTACTTC
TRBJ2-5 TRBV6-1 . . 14 CASSYGANSETQYF TGTGCCAGCAGTTATGGGGCCAACTCGGAGACCCAGTACTTC
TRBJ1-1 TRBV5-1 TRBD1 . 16 CASSLGTGTGNTEAFF TGCGCCAGCAGCTTGGGGACAGGGACGGGGAACACTGAAGCTTTCTTT
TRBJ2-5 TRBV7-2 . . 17 CASSLGPGGGVRETQYF TGTGCCAGCAGCTTAGGCCCAGGGGGGGGCGTACGAGAGACCCAGTACTTC
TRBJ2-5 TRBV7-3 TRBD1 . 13 CASSLETGQTQYF TGTGCCAGCAGCTTAGAGACAGGGCAGACCCAGTACTTC
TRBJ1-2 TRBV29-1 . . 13 CSVEPRGGYGYTF TGCAGCGTTGAACCGAGGGGTGGCTATGGCTACACCTTC
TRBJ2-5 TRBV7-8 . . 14 CASSLGSVQETQYF TGTGCCAGCAGCTTAGGTTCAGTCCAAGAGACCCAGTACTTC
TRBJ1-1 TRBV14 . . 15 CASSPDLSGNTEAFF TGTGCCAGCAGCCCCGATTTGAGCGGGAACACTGAAGCTTTCTTT
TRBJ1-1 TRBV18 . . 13 CASSLGVDTEAFF TGTGCCAGCTCACTGGGGGTAGACACTGAAGCTTTCTTT
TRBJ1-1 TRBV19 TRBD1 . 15 CASSTRGQLNTEAFF TGTGCCAGTAGTACAAGGGGACAGCTGAACACTGAAGCTTTCTTT
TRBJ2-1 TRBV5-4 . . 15 CASSLAASAYNEQFF TGTGCCAGCAGCTTAGCGGCCTCTGCCTACAATGAGCAGTTCTTC
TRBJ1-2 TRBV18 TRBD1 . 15 CASSPPATGGRGYTF TGTGCCAGCTCACCACCGGCAACAGGGGGGCGCGGCTACACCTTC
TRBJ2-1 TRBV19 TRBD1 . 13 CASEQGRLGEQFF TGTGCCAGTGAACAGGGGCGGCTCGGGGAGCAGTTCTTC
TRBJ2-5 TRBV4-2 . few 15 CASSQDRGWVETQYF TGTGCCAGCAGCCAAGATCGAGGTTGGGTGGAGACCCAGTACTTC
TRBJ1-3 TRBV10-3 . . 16 CAISESKTLSGNTIYF TGTGCCATCAGTGAGTCGAAAACTCTCTCTGGAAACACCATATATTTT
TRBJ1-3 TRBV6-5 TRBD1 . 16 CASSWGQFFSGNTIYF TGTGCCAGCAGTTGGGGACAGTTTTTCTCTGGAAACACCATATATTTT
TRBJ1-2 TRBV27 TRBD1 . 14 CASSLTGGRRGYTF TGTGCCAGCAGTTTGACAGGGGGCAGACGTGGCTACACCTTC
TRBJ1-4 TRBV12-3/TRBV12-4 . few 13 CASSWDANEKLFF TGTGCCAGCAGCTGGGATGCTAATGAAAAACTGTTTTTT
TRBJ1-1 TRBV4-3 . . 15 CASSLARGPNTEAFF TGCGCCAGCAGCCTGGCCCGGGGGCCGAACACTGAAGCTTTCTTT
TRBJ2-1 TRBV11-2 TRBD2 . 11 CASSPGTSAFF TGTGCCAGCAGCCCCGGGACTAGCGCGTTCTTC
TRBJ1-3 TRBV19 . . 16 CASSPQGGHSGNTIYF TGTGCCAGTAGTCCCCAAGGGGGACACTCTGGAAACACCATATATTTT
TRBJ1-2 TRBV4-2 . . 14 CASSQGATIIGYTF TGTGCCAGCAGCCAAGGCGCCACTATTATTGGCTACACCTTC
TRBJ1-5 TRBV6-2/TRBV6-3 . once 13 CASSYARNQPQHF TGTGCCAGCAGTTACGCTAGAAATCAGCCCCAGCATTTT
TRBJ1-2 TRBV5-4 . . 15 CASSWRQTVNYGYTF TGTGCCAGCAGCTGGCGTCAGACAGTGAACTATGGCTACACCTTC
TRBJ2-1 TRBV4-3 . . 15 CASSQDFTPYNEQFF TGCGCCAGCAGCCAAGATTTTACCCCTTACAATGAGCAGTTCTTC
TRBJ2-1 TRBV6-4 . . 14 CASSVGVSYNEQFF TGTGCCAGCAGTGTTGGGGTCTCCTACAATGAGCAGTTCTTC
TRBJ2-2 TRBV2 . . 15 CASSERNLNTGELFF TGTGCCAGCAGTGAGAGAAACCTGAACACCGGGGAGCTGTTTTTT
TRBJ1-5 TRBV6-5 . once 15 CASSFLGSGNQPQHF TGTGCCAGCAGTTTTTTAGGATCTGGCAATCAGCCCCAGCATTTT
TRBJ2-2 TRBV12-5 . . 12 CASGLSEQRVFF TGTGCTAGTGGTTTGTCTGAGCAAAGGGTGTTTTTT
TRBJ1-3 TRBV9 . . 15 CASSVDVGAGNTIYF TGTGCCAGCAGCGTAGATGTGGGGGCTGGAAACACCATATATTTT
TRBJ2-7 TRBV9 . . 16 CASSVDWDTGSYEQYF TGTGCCAGCAGCGTAGACTGGGACACAGGCTCCTACGAGCAGTACTTC
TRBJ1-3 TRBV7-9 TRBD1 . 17 CASSLTRTGGAGNTIYF TGTGCCAGCAGCTTAACTAGGACAGGGGGTGCTGGAAACACCATATATTTT
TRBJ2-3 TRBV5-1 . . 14 CASSLFGDMDTQYF TGCGCCAGCAGCTTGTTCGGGGATATGGATACGCAGTATTTT
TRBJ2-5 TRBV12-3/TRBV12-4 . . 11 CASSLGLLKYF TGTGCCAGCAGTTTAGGGCTACTCAAGTACTTC
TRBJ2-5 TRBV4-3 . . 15 CASSHRDASQETQYF TGCGCCAGCAGCCACCGGGACGCGTCACAAGAGACCCAGTACTTC
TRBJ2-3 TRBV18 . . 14 CASSPPTVGDTQYF TGTGCCAGCTCACCACCGACTGTCGGAGATACGCAGTATTTT
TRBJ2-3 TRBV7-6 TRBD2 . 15 CASSTGGGGTDTQYF TGTGCCAGCAGCACCGGCGGCGGGGGGACAGATACGCAGTATTTT
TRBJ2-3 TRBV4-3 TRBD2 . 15 CASSPQRGGADTQYF TGCGCCAGCAGCCCCCAGCGGGGGGGTGCAGATACGCAGTATTTT
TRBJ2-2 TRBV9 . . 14 CASSVASSTGELFF TGTGCCAGCAGCGTAGCCTCGTCCACCGGGGAGCTGTTTTTT
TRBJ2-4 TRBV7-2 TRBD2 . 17 CASSPRTSGGGKNIQYF TGTGCCAGCAGCCCTCGGACTAGCGGGGGGGGCAAAAACATTCAGTACTTC
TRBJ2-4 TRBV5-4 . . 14 CASSHRLAKNIQYF TGTGCCAGCAGCCATAGATTAGCCAAAAACATTCAGTACTTC
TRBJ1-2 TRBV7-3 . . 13 CASSLDSNYGYTF TGTGCCAGCAGCCTGGATTCTAACTATGGCTACACCTTC
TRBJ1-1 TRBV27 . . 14 CASRHLTRNTEAFF TGTGCCAGCCGCCATCTTACACGGAACACTGAAGCTTTCTTT
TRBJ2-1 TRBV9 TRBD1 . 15 CASSVGQGGYNEQFF TGTGCCAGCAGCGTAGGACAGGGGGGCTACAATGAGCAGTTCTTC
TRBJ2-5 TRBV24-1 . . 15 CATSDMTEGKETQYF TGTGCCACCAGTGATATGACAGAAGGAAAAGAGACCCAGTACTTC
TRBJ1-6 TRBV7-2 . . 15 CASSPQDGANSPLHF TGTGCCAGCAGCCCGCAGGATGGGGCTAATTCACCCCTCCACTTT
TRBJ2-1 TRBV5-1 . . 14 CASRPTSSYNEQFF TGCGCCAGCAGACCCACTAGCTCCTACAATGAGCAGTTCTTC
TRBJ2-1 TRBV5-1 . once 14 CASSLEFSRHEQFF TGCGCCAGCAGCTTGGAGTTCTCGAGGCATGAGCAGTTCTTC
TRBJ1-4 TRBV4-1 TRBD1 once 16 CASSQYKGAFNEKLFF TGCGCCAGCAGCCAATACAAGGGGGCATTTAATGAAAAACTGTTTTTT
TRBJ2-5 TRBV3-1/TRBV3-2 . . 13 CASTGRLGETQYF TGTGCCAGTACGGGACGTTTGGGGGAGACCCAGTACTTC
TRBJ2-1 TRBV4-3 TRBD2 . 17 CASSQDLATSAHNEQFF TGCGCCAGCAGCCAAGATCTAGCGACTAGCGCCCACAATGAGCAGTTCTTC
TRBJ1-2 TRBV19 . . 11 CASKTLGGYTF TGTGCCAGTAAGACATTAGGGGGCTACACCTTC
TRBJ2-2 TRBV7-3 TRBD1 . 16 CASSQQGAVNTGELFF TGTGCCAGCAGCCAACAGGGGGCGGTGAACACCGGGGAGCTGTTTTTT
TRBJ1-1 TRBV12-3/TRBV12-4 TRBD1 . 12 CASSDDRARAFF TGTGCCAGCAGCGACGACAGGGCGCGGGCTTTCTTT
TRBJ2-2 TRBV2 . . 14 CASSEDWGNGELFF TGTGCCAGCAGTGAAGACTGGGGGAACGGGGAGCTGTTTTTT
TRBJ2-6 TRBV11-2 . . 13 CASSLAGANVLTF TGTGCCAGCAGTCTCGCTGGGGCCAACGTCCTGACTTTC
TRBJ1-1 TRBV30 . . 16 CAWSVAGARRNTEAFF TGTGCCTGGAGTGTCGCGGGGGCGAGGAGGAACACTGAAGCTTTCTTT